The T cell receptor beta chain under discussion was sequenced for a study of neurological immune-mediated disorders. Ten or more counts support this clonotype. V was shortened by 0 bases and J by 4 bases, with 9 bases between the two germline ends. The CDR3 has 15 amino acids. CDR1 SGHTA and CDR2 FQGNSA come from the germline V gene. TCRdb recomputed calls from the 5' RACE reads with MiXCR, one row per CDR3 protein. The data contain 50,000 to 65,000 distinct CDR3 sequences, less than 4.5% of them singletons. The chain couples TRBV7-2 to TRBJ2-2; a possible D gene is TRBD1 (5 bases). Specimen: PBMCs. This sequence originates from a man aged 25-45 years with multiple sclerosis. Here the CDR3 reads CASSLAGDFTGELFF. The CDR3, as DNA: TGTGCCAGCAGCTTAGCAGGGGATTTCACCGGGGAGCTGTTTTTT.